This paragraph reports one TCR beta chain. The antigen remains undetermined. Regarding donors, all were healthy bone marrow donors. Trimming cost V 2 bases and J 1 base, with 4 bases left between them. There are 13 residues in the CDR3. The germline CDR1 and CDR2 sequences are MNHEY and SVGAGI. The record originates from a study of cytomegalovirus exposure and HLA in healthy donors. Overall study context: Researchers previously reported finding 100 million or so unique TCR beta sequences from around 200 million T cells. Study-wide results and caveats: Most likely, a cluster of highly shared sequence variants arose as a sequencing artifact. In a later analysis, most CMV-associated TCR beta chains appeared HLA-restricted.

PCR amplification relied on 60 Vbeta primers (plus 13 Jbeta primers). Using immunoSEQ multiplex PCR, the repertoire was profiled, and TCRdb retains in-frame clones only, with some absent. The table shows some 100,000 clones, with less than 80% occurring only once. The chain has TRBV6-5 and TRBJ2-3; D gene uncertain. This clonotype was obtained from a woman in her forties or fifties in good health and CMV-seropositive. Sequenced material: PBMCs. DNA for the CDR3: TGTGCCAGCAGTTACGCGGGCACAGATACGCAGTATTTT. Its translation: CASSYAGTDTQYF.